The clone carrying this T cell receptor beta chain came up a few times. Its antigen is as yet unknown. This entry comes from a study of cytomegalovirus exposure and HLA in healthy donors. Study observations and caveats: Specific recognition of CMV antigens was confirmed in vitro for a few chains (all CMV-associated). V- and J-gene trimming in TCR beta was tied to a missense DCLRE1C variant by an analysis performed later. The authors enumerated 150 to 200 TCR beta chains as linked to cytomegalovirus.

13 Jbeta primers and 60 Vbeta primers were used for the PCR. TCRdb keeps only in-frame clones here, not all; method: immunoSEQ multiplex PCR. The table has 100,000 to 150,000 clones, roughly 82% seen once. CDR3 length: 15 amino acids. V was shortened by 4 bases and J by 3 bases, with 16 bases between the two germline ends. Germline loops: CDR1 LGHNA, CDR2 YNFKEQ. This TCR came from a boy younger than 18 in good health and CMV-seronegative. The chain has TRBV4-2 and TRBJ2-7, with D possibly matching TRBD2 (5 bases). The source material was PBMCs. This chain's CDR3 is CASSLFFGESYEQYF. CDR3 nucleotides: TGTGCCAGCAGCCTATTCTTCGGGGAGAGCTACGAGCAGTACTTC.